A selection of T cell receptor beta chains follows, all from one sample in a study of OX40 agonist ivuxolimab in advanced cancers. Data came from immunoSEQ multiplex PCR; TCRdb stores just in-frame clones and leaves some out. The sample gives fewer than 95,000 clones, 80% to 95% of which show up once; under 4% is in the top ten. Sequenced here: CD4+ or CD8+ T cells sorted from blood, sampled in a trial of the OX40 agonist ivuxolimab. The receptors here all came from an adult with an advanced solid tumor such as melanoma, head and neck, liver or kidney cancer. Both conserved end residues are part of each CDR3. D genes are given only for firm matches. Clone size is given for some rows only: seen once, a few or many times, or a class if the clone is expanded.

CASSTPAGTGDHGYTF | TGTGCCAGCAGCACCCCGGCAGGGACAGGGGATCATGGCTACACCTTC | NA | TRBJ1-2 | TRBD1 | TRBV5-8
CASSQSPGASYEQYF | TGCGCCAGCAGCCAGTCTCCCGGGGCCTCCTACGAGCAGTACTTC | NA | TRBJ2-7 | NA | TRBV4-1
CASSLYSGTGGPLNSPLHF | TGTGCCAGCAGCCTTTATAGCGGGACAGGGGGCCCTCTTAATTCACCCCTCCACTTT | NA | TRBJ1-6 | TRBD1 | TRBV27
CASSYGGNPDTEAFF | TGTGCCAGCAGTTATGGGGGAAACCCGGACACTGAAGCTTTCTTT | NA | TRBJ1-1 | NA | TRBV6-5
CSVGASQETQYF | TGCAGCGTTGGCGCAAGCCAAGAGACCCAGTACTTC | NA | TRBJ2-5 | NA | TRBV29-1
CASRVGQRSYEQYF | TGTGCCAGCAGGGTAGGACAGCGCTCCTACGAGCAGTACTTC | NA | TRBJ2-7 | NA | TRBV6-5
CASSLAGGPSEQYF | TGTGCCAGCAGTCTAGCGGGAGGGCCCTCCGAGCAGTACTTC | NA | TRBJ2-7 | TRBD2 | TRBV7-3
CASSITELNEQYF | TGTGCCAGTAGTATAACAGAGTTAAACGAGCAGTACTTC | once | TRBJ2-7 | NA | TRBV19
CASSKDTGLQETQYF | TGTGCCAGTAGCAAAGACACAGGGTTGCAAGAGACCCAGTACTTC | NA | TRBJ2-5 | NA | TRBV19
CASSSLAGDETQYF | TGTGCCAGCAGCTCTTTAGCGGGAGATGAGACCCAGTACTTC | NA | TRBJ2-5 | TRBD2 | TRBV7-9
CASTPSGRNAEAFF | TGTGCCAGCACCCCATCAGGACGTAACGCTGAAGCTTTCTTT | NA | TRBJ1-1 | NA | TRBV7-6
CASSSEGSSGNTIYF | TGTGCCAGCAGCTCCGAAGGGAGTTCTGGAAACACCATATATTTT | once | TRBJ1-3 | NA | TRBV7-9
CASSLAAGRYYEQYF | TGTGCCAGCAGCCTAGCCGCAGGCAGGTACTACGAGCAGTACTTC | NA | TRBJ2-7 | NA | TRBV11-2
CASNVDITYNEQFF | TGCGCCAGCAACGTGGACATAACCTACAATGAGCAGTTCTTC | NA | TRBJ2-1 | NA | TRBV4-1
CASSRNTGNQPQHF | TGTGCCAGCAGCCGTAATACAGGGAATCAGCCCCAGCATTTT | NA | TRBJ1-5 | NA | TRBV7-2
CASSYGTTQGYEQYF | TGTGCCAGCAGTTACGGAACTACTCAGGGCTACGAGCAGTACTTC | NA | TRBJ2-7 | NA | TRBV6-5
CASSTGPGRAQETQYF | TGTGCCAGCAGCACCGGACCGGGGAGGGCTCAAGAGACCCAGTACTTC | once | TRBJ2-5 | TRBD2 | TRBV5-4
CASSDIFGGPEAFF | TGTGCCAGCAGCGACATATTCGGGGGGCCAGAAGCTTTCTTT | once | TRBJ1-1 | NA | TRBV9
CASSITGRTGELFF | TGTGCCAGCAGTATAACAGGGCGGACCGGGGAGCTGTTTTTT | NA | TRBJ2-2 | NA | TRBV6-1
CASSSTGRLAFF | TGTGCCAGCAGCTCGACAGGGAGGTTGGCTTTCTTT | NA | TRBJ1-1 | TRBD1 | TRBV6-6
CASSQGRKQFF | TGCGCCAGCAGCCAAGGCAGGAAACAGTTCTTC | NA | TRBJ2-1 | NA | TRBV4-3
CASSLPGDVSNQPQHF | TGTGCCAGCAGCCTACCGGGGGACGTTAGCAATCAGCCCCAGCATTTT | NA | TRBJ1-5 | NA | TRBV7-8
CSVEGELAGDYEQYF | TGCAGCGTTGAAGGGGAATTAGCGGGGGATTACGAGCAGTACTTC | NA | TRBJ2-7 | TRBD2 | TRBV29-1
CASSGGTDIYGYTF | TGTGCCAGCAGCGGGGGGACGGATATCTATGGCTACACCTTC | NA | TRBJ1-2 | NA | TRBV13
CASSLAGTGELFF | TGTGCCAGCAGCTTAGCCGGCACCGGGGAGCTGTTTTTT | NA | TRBJ2-2 | NA | TRBV7-9
CSVVPRRGGSSYNEQFF | TGCAGCGTTGTACCACGCCGGGGGGGGAGCTCCTACAATGAGCAGTTCTTC | NA | TRBJ2-1 | TRBD2 | TRBV29-1
CASRTDQAHTIYF | TGTGCCAGCAGGACCGATCAGGCGCACACCATATATTTT | NA | TRBJ1-3 | NA | TRBV28
CASRWGLGPSYEQYF | TGTGCCAGCAGATGGGGATTGGGTCCCTCCTACGAGCAGTACTTC | NA | TRBJ2-7 | NA | TRBV5-6
CASSLLAVSSNYGYTF | TGTGCCAGCAGTTTATTAGCCGTTTCGTCCAACTATGGCTACACCTTC | NA | TRBJ1-2 | NA | TRBV28
CATSRDGVTYEQYF | TGTGCCACCAGCAGAGATGGGGTAACCTACGAGCAGTACTTC | NA | TRBJ2-7 | NA | TRBV15
CSVRGLAGYNEQFF | TGCAGCGTTCGCGGACTAGCCGGGTACAATGAGCAGTTCTTC | NA | TRBJ2-1 | TRBD2 | TRBV29-1
CASRDGPSTDTQYF | TGCGCCAGCAGGGACGGGCCTAGCACAGATACGCAGTATTTT | NA | TRBJ2-3 | NA | TRBV10-2
CASSFRDNNEQFF | TGTGCCAGCAGCTTCCGGGACAACAATGAGCAGTTCTTC | NA | TRBJ2-1 | NA | TRBV13
CASSLASMNTEAFF | TGCGCCAGCAGCTTGGCCTCGATGAACACTGAAGCTTTCTTT | NA | TRBJ1-1 | NA | TRBV5-1
CASSVEAINEQFF | TGTGCCAGCAGCGTAGAGGCTATCAATGAGCAGTTCTTC | NA | TRBJ2-1 | NA | TRBV9
CASSQDPPGFYRYEQYF | TGCGCCAGCAGCCAAGATCCCCCCGGTTTCTACCGTTACGAGCAGTACTTC | once | TRBJ2-7 | NA | TRBV4-1
CASSLAFYEQYF | TGTGCCAGCAGCTTAGCCTTCTACGAGCAGTACTTC | NA | TRBJ2-7 | NA | TRBV11-2
CASSPRGLYGYTF | TGTGCCAGCAGTCCCCGGGGGCTCTATGGCTACACCTTC | NA | TRBJ1-2 | NA | TRBV28
CASSLTPGQGAQEQFF | TGCGCCAGCAGCTTGACACCGGGACAGGGGGCTCAAGAGCAGTTCTTC | NA | TRBJ2-1 | TRBD1 | TRBV5-1
CASSQWDENTEAFF | TGCGCCAGCAGCCAATGGGACGAGAACACTGAAGCTTTCTTT | NA | TRBJ1-1 | NA | TRBV4-1
CASSPGQGGTGELFF | TGCGCCAGCAGCCCGGGACAGGGGGGAACCGGGGAGCTGTTTTTT | NA | TRBJ2-2 | TRBD1 | TRBV5-1
CASSLGQGGGQPQHF | TGTGCCAGCAGCTTGGGACAGGGGGGAGGTCAGCCCCAGCATTTT | NA | TRBJ1-5 | TRBD1 | TRBV2
CASSDSTGGWDEKLFF | TGTGCCAGCAGTGATAGTACAGGGGGCTGGGATGAAAAACTGTTTTTT | NA | TRBJ1-4 | TRBD1 | TRBV7-6
CASSQGTGEGNEQYF | TGCGCCAGCAGCCAAGGGACAGGGGAGGGAAACGAGCAGTACTTC | once | TRBJ2-7 | TRBD1 | TRBV4-1
CASIGSSYEQYF | TGTGCCAGCATTGGCAGCTCCTACGAGCAGTACTTC | NA | TRBJ2-7 | NA | TRBV7-8
CASSLHRQAGYTF | TGTGCCAGCAGTCTCCATCGACAGGCTGGCTACACCTTC | few | TRBJ1-2 | NA | TRBV27
CASRIRDLTGEAFF | TGTGCCAGCAGGATCCGGGACCTAACAGGTGAAGCTTTCTTT | NA | TRBJ1-1 | NA | TRBV27
CASSLDGGTGNTIYF | TGTGCTAGCAGCTTAGATGGAGGGACTGGAAACACCATATATTTT | NA | TRBJ1-3 | NA | TRBV7-7
CASSQVAAYEQYF | TGTGCCAGCAGCCAAGTTGCAGCCTACGAGCAGTACTTC | NA | TRBJ2-7 | NA | TRBV5-5
CASSGTGYTEAFF | TGTGCCAGCAGCGGGACAGGGTACACTGAAGCTTTCTTT | NA | TRBJ1-1 | TRBD1 | TRBV7-2
CASSGTGPSRSGNTIYF | TGTGCCAGCAGTGGGACAGGACCTTCCAGATCTGGAAACACCATATATTTT | NA | TRBJ1-3 | TRBD1 | TRBV9
CASSLESESRTQYF | TGTGCCAGCAGCTTAGAGTCAGAAAGTCGGACCCAGTACTTC | NA | TRBJ2-5 | NA | TRBV13
CASSWTSGSRNEQFF | TGCGCCAGCAGCTGGACTAGCGGGAGTCGTAATGAGCAGTTCTTC | NA | TRBJ2-1 | TRBD2 | TRBV5-1
CASSIVGGTGFYNEQFF | TGTGCCAGTAGTATAGTCGGAGGGACTGGTTTTTACAATGAGCAGTTCTTC | NA | TRBJ2-1 | NA | TRBV19
CASNGGSGELFF | TGTGCCAGTAATGGGGGGTCCGGGGAGCTGTTTTTT | NA | TRBJ2-2 | NA | TRBV19